One sample yielded the 25 T cell receptor beta chains listed below, sequenced in a study of response to subunit inactivated influenza vaccine. From the RT-PCR reads, TCRdb called clonotypes with MiXCR, one entry per CDR3 protein. The table includes 500,000 to 600,000 distinct CDR3 sequences, around 10% detected once. The same sample was also used in a study of T cells expressing NK-cell markers. From that study: Beta-chain TCR cDNA was generated via 5'RACE template switching with UMIs.

The source material was PBMCs from blood, sampled on the day of vaccination. These receptors originate from a man aged 50 to 59 who received an inactivated influenza vaccine.

This sequence joins TRBV5-1 and TRBJ2-1; D gene uncertain. This CDR3 spans 15 amino acids. With 5 bases removed from V and 0 bases from J, the gap between germline ends came to 12 bases. CDR1 is SGHRS and CDR2 is YFSETQ in the germline V gene. This CDR3 is CASRLVAVSYNEQFF. The CDR3 region has the DNA TGCGCCAGCAGACTCGTTGCGGTCTCCTACAATGAGCAGTTCTTC.

The table lists this clonotype with a few counts. This chain uses TRBV10-3 with TRBJ2-2; 7 bases fit TRBD2. Germline-derived CDR1 and CDR2 are ENHRY and SYGVKD. This CDR3 has 14 amino acids. Germline trimming cut 10 bases from V and 5 bases from J; bases unmatched to any gene: 10. CDR3 DNA sequence: TGTGCCACTACTCCGGGACTAACTACCGGGGAGCTGTTTTTT. Translation: CATTPGLTTGELFF.

This clonotype was seen a few times. The V and J genes are TRBV7-2 and TRBJ2-2; D is perhaps TRBD1 (5 bases). Germline V gene lookup returns CDR1 SGHTA and CDR2 FQGNSA. The CDR3 has 15 residues. V shed 6 bases and J shed 5 bases, with 16 bases lying between them. CDR3 in DNA: TGTGCCAGCAGTTCAGGGATATCATCAACCGGGGAGCTGTTTTTT. Its translation: CASSSGISSTGELFF.

Only one count was recorded for this clonotype. The chain employs TRBV4-2 and TRBJ2-6; D is possibly TRBD2 (7 bases). The V gene's germline CDR1 is LGHNA and CDR2 YNFKEQ. Trimming pared 2 bases from V and 1 base from J, leaving 24 bases between. The CDR3 totals 21 residues. CDR3 nucleotides: TGTGCCAGCAGCCAAACCCCGGGGGGCCGAGGGATGAGGTCTGGGGCCAACGTCCTGACTTTC. This sequence encodes CASSQTPGGRGMRSGANVLTF.

This clonotype was detected a few times. The gene calls are TRBV5-1 and TRBJ1-2, with D perhaps TRBD1 (5 bases). Trimming pared 0 bases from V and 4 bases from J, leaving 10 bases between. CDR1 is SGHRS, CDR2 YFSETQ, per germline. The CDR3 contains 14 residues. CDR3 in amino acids: CASSLESRAYGYTF. CDR3 DNA: TGCGCCAGCAGCTTGGAATCCAGGGCCTATGGCTACACCTTC.

This clonotype has only a few counts. The chain employs TRBV27 and TRBJ1-5; 7 bases align to TRBD1. Germline lookup yields CDR1 MNHEY and CDR2 SMNVEV (reference sequence). The CDR3 extends over 16 amino acids. Trimming took 5 bases from V and 0 from J; bases not matched to a gene: 7. The CDR3 DNA reads TGTGCCAGCAGTCCGTTGACAGGGTATAGCAATCAGCCCCAGCATTTT. Its translation is CASSPLTGYSNQPQHF.

V and J are TRBV5-1 and TRBJ1-2; D remains ambiguous. Germline V gene lookup returns CDR1 SGHRS and CDR2 YFSETQ. The CDR3 sequence is 17 residues long. V dropped 4 bases and J dropped 0 bases, with 19 bases sitting between them. Written as DNA, the CDR3 is TGCGCCAGCAGCCCAGCCCTGGACGGAACAGCTAACTATGGCTACACCTTC. It is translated as CASSPALDGTANYGYTF.

The gene calls are TRBV12-5 and TRBJ2-1; D perhaps matches TRBD2 (5 bases). CDR3 size: 12 residues. Per the germline V gene, CDR1 is LGHNT and CDR2 is FRNRAP. With 5 bases removed from V and 10 bases from J, the gap between germline ends came to 12 bases. The chain's CDR3 is CASGTGLAEQFF. CDR3 coding DNA: TGTGCTAGTGGTACCGGACTGGCCGAGCAGTTCTTC.

The chain employs TRBV6-2 or TRBV6-3 and TRBJ2-6; tentatively, D is TRBD1 or TRBD2 (7 bases each). V shed 6 bases and J shed 0 bases, with 18 bases lying between them. CDR1 is MNHEY and CDR2 is SVGEGT in the germline V gene. The CDR3 runs to 18 residues. The DNA for the CDR3 is TGTGCCAGCAGACCTCTACAGGGGAGGGTCTCTGGGGCCAACGTCCTGACTTTC. It encodes CASRPLQGRVSGANVLTF.

This clonotype was counted a few times. The V and J genes are TRBV24-1 and TRBJ2-5; 7 positions agree with TRBD2. The CDR3 has 15 residues. Germline V gene sequence: CDR1 KGHDR, CDR2 SFDVKD. Trimming took 3 bases from V and 4 from J; bases not matched to a gene: 7. This chain's CDR3 is CATSDPRGVAETQYF. The DNA for the CDR3 is TGTGCCACCAGTGATCCTCGGGGGGTGGCAGAGACCCAGTACTTC.

This clonotype was detected ten times or more. The chain couples TRBV27 to TRBJ1-1, with D perhaps matching TRBD1 (5 bases). The CDR3 is 18 amino acids. Germline V lookup: CDR1 MNHEY, CDR2 SMNVEV (reference sequence). V gave up 4 bases and J gave up 6 bases, with 27 bases separating them. The CDR3 protein is CASSSRYRLGEQTPEAFF. The CDR3 DNA sequence: TGTGCCAGCAGTTCCCGATACAGGCTAGGGGAACAAACCCCTGAAGCTTTCTTT.

In its sample, this clonotype was seen a few times. The rearrangement links TRBV7-2 to TRBJ2-7; TRBD1 agrees at 8 bases. The CDR3 contains 14 residues. Germline V gene sequence: CDR1 SGHTA, CDR2 FQGNSA. The V and J ends lost 5 bases and 3 bases, in that order; junction bases with no gene match: 6. CDR3 nucleotides: TGTGCCAGCAGCGCCGGACAGGGATACTACGAGCAGTACTTC. This gives the protein CASSAGQGYYEQYF.

Regarding this clonotype: One end of the junction does not line up with germline, which may come from a read error. The V gene is TRBV7-9, the J gene TRBJ1-2; D gene uncertain. CDR1 is SEHNR, CDR2 FQNEAQ, per germline (reference sequence). The CDR3 is 13 residues long. Written as DNA, the CDR3 is TGTGCCTGCAGCCCTACTTTTTCCTATGGCTACACCTTC. Translation gives CACSPTFSYGYTF.

The chain employs TRBV20-1 and TRBJ2-7; D not resolved. The V gene's germline CDR1 is DFQATT and CDR2 SNEGSKA (reference sequence). Trimming took 7 bases from V and 4 from J, leaving 14 bases between them. The CDR3 consists of 12 residues. Written as DNA, the CDR3 is TGCAGTGTCCCCCGCCCCACGTACGAGCAGTACTTC. Translation gives CSVPRPTYEQYF.

This rearrangement joins TRBV7-6 to TRBJ2-1; 13 nucleotides agree with TRBD2. The CDR3 is 17 amino acids. J was trimmed by 5 bases and V by 0 bases; bases with no gene match: 4. The V gene's germline CDR1 is SGHVS and CDR2 FNYEAQ. Here the CDR3 DNA reads TGTGCCAGCAGCTTAGCTAAGGGACTAGCGGGAAACAATGAGCAGTTCTTC. This translates into CASSLAKGLAGNNEQFF.

In this sample, this clonotype turned up once. The CDR3 region is CASSSERGGPESYEQYF. The CDR3, as DNA: TGCGCCAGCAGCTCAGAGCGGGGGGGCCCCGAATCCTACGAGCAGTACTTC. The chain couples TRBV5-1 to TRBJ2-7; TRBD2 matches 10 bases. V lost 3 bases and J lost 1; bases outside the gene matches: 10. Germline loops: CDR1 SGHRS, CDR2 YFSETQ. The CDR3 contains 17 residues.

In its sample, this clonotype was seen a few times. The V and J genes are TRBV7-9 and TRBJ2-7, with D unresolved. The ends were cut back, 4 bases at V and 2 bases at J, with 9 bases in the middle. CDR1 and CDR2 from the germline V gene are SEHNR and FQNEAQ (reference sequence). This CDR3 has 13 residues. CDR3 in amino acids: CASSSSGAYEQYF. CDR3 sequence (DNA): TGTGCCAGCAGCTCTTCAGGAGCCTACGAGCAGTACTTC.

This clonotype was seen repeatedly, ten times or more. CDR3 loop: CSVELENTGELFF. The CDR3 region has the DNA TGCAGCGTTGAACTAGAGAACACCGGGGAGCTGTTTTTT. The chain carries TRBV29-1 and TRBJ2-2; D is uncertain. Trimming cost V 2 bases and J 1 base, with 5 bases left between them. CDR1 and CDR2 from the germline V gene are SQVTM and ANQGSEA. The CDR3 is made up of 13 amino acids.

This chain uses TRBV20-1 with TRBJ2-3; D may be TRBD2 (5 bases). The CDR3 loop spans 13 amino acids. V shed 5 bases and J shed 1 base, with 10 bases lying between them. CDR1 and CDR2 (germline): DFQATT, SNEGSKA (reference sequence). This CDR3 is CSALPGGTDTQYF. The CDR3 DNA follows: TGCAGTGCTCTCCCCGGGGGCACAGATACGCAGTATTTT.

This clonotype showed up many times. The V call is TRBV5-1, the J call TRBJ2-3; D unclear. The CDR3 has 14 residues. The germline V gene has CDR1 SGHRS and CDR2 YFSETQ. V was pared by 2 bases and J by 6 bases, with 13 bases between. Written as DNA, the CDR3 is TGCGCCAGCAGCTTTGGGCAGGATGGGGATACGCAGTATTTT. It encodes CASSFGQDGDTQYF.

This clonotype showed up just a few times. The genes are TRBV5-1 and TRBJ2-1, with 7 bases that match TRBD1. Germline values: CDR1 SGHRS, CDR2 YFSETQ. Losses at the gene ends were 5 bases for V and 7 bases for J; bases not matched to a gene: 3. The CDR3 is 12 residues long. In DNA, the CDR3 is TGCGCCAGCAGACAGACAGGGAATGAGCAGTTCTTC. As protein: CASRQTGNEQFF.

This chain joins TRBV4-1 and TRBJ2-5; TRBD1 matches 7 bases. The CDR3 contains 15 residues. Trimming took 0 bases from V and 6 from J; bases not matched to a gene: 7. CDR1 and CDR2 (germline): MGHRA, YSYEKL. This CDR3 reads CASSQDMTGSKTQYF. CDR3 nucleotides: TGCGCCAGCAGCCAAGATATGACAGGGTCTAAGACCCAGTACTTC.

The V gene is TRBV20-1, the J gene TRBJ2-1; TRBD2 agrees at 13 bases. The germline V gene has CDR1 DFQATT and CDR2 SNEGSKA (reference sequence). After removal of 3 bases from V and 7 bases from J, the junction contained 3 bases not matched to a gene. This CDR3 contains 14 residues. The CDR3 spells CSASQTSGRNEQFF. The DNA of the CDR3 is TGCAGTGCTAGTCAGACTAGCGGGAGGAATGAGCAGTTCTTC.

This clonotype has a count of ten or more. The chain is built from TRBV12-3 or TRBV12-4 and TRBJ2-2; 8 bases align to TRBD1. The CDR3 spans 14 residues. With 6 bases clipped from V and 4 bases from J, the junction kept 4 bases outside the gene matches. CDR3 region: CASRPTGGTGELFF. The CDR3 region has the DNA TGTGCCAGCAGACCCACAGGGGGCACCGGGGAGCTGTTTTTT.

In its sample, this clonotype was seen a few times. V usage is TRBV4-3 and J usage is TRBJ2-2; D is unclear. V was clipped by 2 bases and J by 0 bases, with 7 bases between them. The CDR3 has 15 amino acids. Per germline, CDR1 LGHNA and CDR2 YSLEER. CDR3 amino acids: CASSQSTTNTGELFF. The CDR3 region has the DNA TGCGCCAGCAGCCAATCTACAACGAACACCGGGGAGCTGTTTTTT.